The rows below give T cell receptor beta chains drawn from one sample of a study of regulatory T cells in long-lasting Graves disease. TCRdb redid the calling of the multiplex PCR reads with MiXCR, one entry per CDR3 protein. The sample has 400,000 to 500,000 distinct CDR3 sequences, approximately 22% seen once. The sequences come from peripheral blood mononuclear cells (PBMCs), collected when the disease was refractory, from a patient treated with antithyroid drugs. The receptors derive from a female donor with Graves disease. Each CDR3 is given with its conserved first and last residue. Each record gives: V gene, CDR3 protein.

v_gene: TRBV5-6
CDR3aa: CASSSNYEQFF

v_gene: TRBV7-6
CDR3aa: CASSPTSGGFETQYF

v_gene: TRBV12-3/TRBV12-4
CDR3aa: CASSLQWGDEQYF

v_gene: TRBV20-1
CDR3aa: CSARGLTENYGYTF

v_gene: TRBV27
CDR3aa: CASSPTGVFDQPQHF

v_gene: TRBV27
CDR3aa: CASTPVGSSYNEQFF

v_gene: TRBV20-1
CDR3aa: CSAREGWDTEAFF

v_gene: TRBV5-6
CDR3aa: CASSFPTHGTDTQYF

v_gene: TRBV10-3
CDR3aa: CAISEEGSTYEQYF

v_gene: TRBV10-2
CDR3aa: CASSDGLPYEQYF

v_gene: TRBV28
CDR3aa: CASRADDTEAFF

v_gene: TRBV29-1
CDR3aa: CSVEDPDRREAFF

v_gene: TRBV15
CDR3aa: CATSRDRLGGAPNTEAFF

v_gene: TRBV20-1
CDR3aa: CSASHRNQYEQYF

v_gene: TRBV12-3/TRBV12-4
CDR3aa: CASRPGGGPTGELFF

v_gene: TRBV12-3/TRBV12-4
CDR3aa: CASSPVFTSYEQYF

v_gene: TRBV28
CDR3aa: CASSSLGTGLNYGYTF

v_gene: TRBV5-4
CDR3aa: CASSWGQGLSGYTF

v_gene: TRBV7-2
CDR3aa: CASSIVAPSYEQYF

v_gene: TRBV29-1
CDR3aa: CSVITPEPGPPEQYF

v_gene: TRBV18
CDR3aa: CASSPQEKETQYF

v_gene: TRBV7-2
CDR3aa: CACSLDPGSLEAFF

v_gene: TRBV29-1
CDR3aa: CSVVRMETYEQYF

v_gene: TRBV28
CDR3aa: CASSLRLTYEQYF

v_gene: TRBV7-9
CDR3aa: CASSLGRGSDEQFF

v_gene: TRBV11-3
CDR3aa: CASSLGGPRDTQYF

v_gene: TRBV20-1
CDR3aa: CSAAGTGRETQYF

v_gene: TRBV6-5
CDR3aa: CASSYGTGGRTEAFF

v_gene: TRBV15
CDR3aa: CATSRGNTGYYGYTF

v_gene: TRBV6-5
CDR3aa: CASSYAAEYGDTQYF

v_gene: TRBV4-3
CDR3aa: CASSHDGTDTQYF

v_gene: TRBV6-1
CDR3aa: CASSPSDLLGYTF

v_gene: TRBV30
CDR3aa: CARRDRGNTEAFF

v_gene: TRBV10-2
CDR3aa: CASRKGGEETQYF

v_gene: TRBV20-1
CDR3aa: CSAREVGYPGELFF

v_gene: TRBV20-1
CDR3aa: CSELGQAKETQYF

v_gene: TRBV6-1
CDR3aa: CASSNGDQETQYF

v_gene: TRBV19
CDR3aa: CASSRFRGDNQPQHF

v_gene: TRBV29-1
CDR3aa: CSVGANTYEQYF

v_gene: TRBV12-3/TRBV12-4
CDR3aa: CASTSKENYGYTF

v_gene: TRBV7-2
CDR3aa: CASSSSNNYGYTF

v_gene: TRBV20-1
CDR3aa: CSAADSTDTQYF

v_gene: TRBV6-2/TRBV6-3
CDR3aa: CASSYLRQGNTGELFF

v_gene: TRBV9
CDR3aa: CASSVGGGPIETQYF

v_gene: TRBV6-5
CDR3aa: CASSYLGTDTQYF

v_gene: TRBV12-3/TRBV12-4
CDR3aa: CASKGQGAYFGELFF

v_gene: TRBV12-3/TRBV12-4
CDR3aa: CASSLQTGMNTEAFF

v_gene: TRBV12-3/TRBV12-4
CDR3aa: CASSWGGELFF

v_gene: TRBV11-2
CDR3aa: CASSLGDREDIQYF

v_gene: TRBV19
CDR3aa: CASSIWTSQHF

v_gene: TRBV2
CDR3aa: CASRVSGGQSYNEQFF

v_gene: TRBV28
CDR3aa: CASVGPSGNTIYF

v_gene: TRBV6-5
CDR3aa: CASSYLGQGQGEQYF

v_gene: TRBV6-2/TRBV6-3
CDR3aa: CASSYEPDRGYTF